The 8 T cell receptor beta chains listed next were all sequenced from one sample in a study of beta chain features in type 1 diabetes. Reverse transcribing all isolated RNA meant expressed TCRB transcripts were sequenced. Assay: immunoSEQ multiplex PCR; the TCRdb copy retains only in-frame clones and omits some. Counted here are roughly 610,000 clones, roughly a sixth occurring once; the ten biggest clones make up more than 0.08%. The sequencing sample was made of naive CD4+ T cells from blood. The receptors come from a man between 18 and 35 years old in good health.

This clone turned up a few times. V and J are TRBV28 and TRBJ1-5; TRBD1 matches 10 bases. The V gene end was trimmed by 4 bases and the J gene end by 7 bases; junction bases not matched to a gene: 10. Germline V gene lookup returns CDR1 MDHEN and CDR2 SYDVKM. The CDR3 length is 16 residues. CDR3 sequence reads: CASSSIGTGVRQPQHF. CDR3 nucleotide sequence: TGTGCCAGCAGTTCTATAGGGACAGGGGTTAGACAGCCCCAGCATTTT.

This chain uses TRBV10-3 with TRBJ2-5; D not certain. The germline V gene encodes CDR1 ENHRY and CDR2 SYGVKD. CDR3 length: 14 residues. V lost 4 bases, J lost 1 base, and 10 bases lay in between. The CDR3 sequence: CAISVSKIQETQYF. The CDR3 bases are TGTGCCATCAGTGTCTCGAAAATCCAAGAGACCCAGTACTTC.

To note about this clone: One end of the junction varies from germline; a read error may be responsible. The V gene is TRBV7-7, the J gene TRBJ2-3; 15 bases align to TRBD2. This CDR3 region has 19 residues. Per the germline V gene, CDR1 is SSHAT and CDR2 is FNYEAQ (reference sequence). The CDR3 spells CASSLGLAGGRRGTDTQYF. The CDR3, as DNA: TGTGCTAGCAGCTTGGGACTAGCGGGGGGCCGGAGAGGCACAGATACGCAGTATTTT.

Only a few counts were recorded for this clone. The rearrangement uses TRBV4-3 and TRBJ1-5; TRBD1 matches 10 bases. Germline trimming cut 2 bases from V and 6 bases from J; bases unmatched to any gene: 4. The CDR3 is 15 amino acids. Germline CDR1 LGHNA, CDR2 YSLEER. The CDR3 region has the DNA TGCGCCAGCAGCCAACATGGACAGGGGGGTCAGCCCCAGCATTTT. This codes for CASSQHGQGGQPQHF.

This clone was found a few times. The V gene is TRBV6-5, the J gene TRBJ1-2; possible D gene TRBD1, 5 bases. The V end was cut by 7 bases, the J end by 6 bases, with 12 bases between. CDR1 is MNHEY, CDR2 SVGAGI, per germline. The CDR3 totals 12 residues. The CDR3 region has the DNA TGTGCCAGCAAAACAGGTTATGATGGCTACACCTTC. Its protein is CASKTGYDGYTF.

This clone occurred a few times. A junction boundary mismatches the germline segment, possibly from a read error. J is TRBJ2-1 and V is TRBV14; possible D gene TRBD1, 6 bases. Germline V gives CDR1 SGHDN, CDR2 FVKESK. The CDR3 has 15 residues. The CDR3 is CTSSQEGVRYNEQFF. CDR3 nucleotides: TGTACCAGCAGCCAAGAGGGGGTACGGTACAATGAGCAGTTCTTC.

The chain joins TRBV11-1 to TRBJ2-7; tentatively, D is TRBD1 (5 bases). The germline V gene has CDR1 SGHAT and CDR2 FQDESV (reference sequence). V was pared by 3 bases and J by 2 bases, with 14 bases between. The CDR3 runs to 15 residues. CDR3 protein: CASSFDSGKTYEQYF. The CDR3 nucleotides read TGTGCCAGCAGCTTTGACAGTGGCAAAACCTACGAGCAGTACTTC.

This clone turned up a few times. The rearrangement joins TRBV27 to TRBJ2-7; 7 bases fit TRBD1. CDR1 and CDR2 from the germline V gene are MNHEY and SMNVEV (reference sequence). V was pared by 3 bases and J by 5 bases, with 7 bases of the junction left unmatched. The CDR3 has 14 residues. The CDR3 region is CASSFDRDLNEQYF. CDR3 DNA sequence: TGTGCCAGCAGTTTCGACAGGGATCTCAACGAGCAGTACTTC.